The sequence of this T cell receptor (beta chain) was determined in a study of CD8+ T cells in alopecia areata listed by TCRdb under 2018. Context from the whole study: The treated patients, all with moderate-to-severe alopecia areata, were enrolled in an open-label pilot trial of oral tofacitinib given at 5 to 10 mg twice daily. Tofacitinib-treated patients had biopsies at baseline and at 4 and 24 weeks of treatment, with a later scalp biopsy in several patients. Amplification of TCRbeta CDR3 regions was done by immunoSEQ multiplex PCR using 35 Vbeta forward primers and 13 Jbeta reverse primers. Patients stayed on tofacitinib for 6 to 18 months and then had 6 months of follow-up off drug so that delayed response and recurrence could be assessed. The RNA source kit depended on sample type: the PAXgene miRNA kit for fixed scalp, the miRNeasy kit for PBMCs, and the RNeasy kit for mouse skin. In both human patients and the C3H/HeJ mouse model, the study applied high-throughput TCRbeta sequencing to look at T cell clonal expansion in alopecia areata. In humans, TCRbeta sequencing was performed on scalp tissue and on sorted CD4+ and CD8+ peripheral blood T cells from healthy controls and from patients with patchy or totalis/universalis alopecia areata. Scalp clonality was compared among normal scalp (n=4), patchy alopecia areata scalp (n=8), and alopecia totalis/universalis scalp (n=8). The full study reports these points: Shared TCR sequences between patients were less evident than in mice, which may be partly attributable to HLA diversity in the patient population. Resident alphabeta T cells in normal human skin are also sequenced, complicating scalp TCR repertoire analysis, unlike mouse skin dominated by gammadelta T cells. Compared with normal scalp, lesional scalp, particularly in alopecia totalis/universalis, had higher clonality and more expanded CD8+ clones, which suggests antigenic drive.

The method was the immunoSEQ multiplex PCR assay. For TCR sequencing, RNA was extracted from every sample and reverse transcribed into cDNA to serve as template. First-strand cDNA was synthesized with SuperScript III using a 2:1 mix of oligo-dT and random hexamers. A synthetic immune receptor repertoire was used to gauge amplification bias, and whatever bias remained was removed computationally. The authors' analysis ran thus. Raw reads were preprocessed to remove errors, and CDR3 was defined by IMGT conventions from the conserved cysteine to phenylalanine. To get clonality, Shannon entropy was normalized by log2 of the number of productive unique TCRs and the result was subtracted from 1. CD4 or CD8 identity of scalp clones was inferred by cross-referencing scalp TCRbeta sequences with sorted blood CD4 and CD8 repertoires. The clones in this table, taken by TCRdb from immuneACCESS, are in-frame only. Not every clone is retained; where verified, under half of the shortfall comes from an unresolved V gene, and the cause of the rest is unknown. V and J calls plus clone size are reproduced from that table; the DNA served to infer D and trimming. The sample table contains 150,000 to 200,000 clones; only one count was recorded for around 71% of them. The top ten clones comprise about an eighth of the sample.

Remarks on this clone: The specificity of this receptor is unknown. There are no base qualities to consult, and no much larger clone falls within one base.

The CDR3 starts with the cysteine, ends with the phenylalanine, and has 14 residues. Only the CDR3 DNA stays, 42 bases, in frame from base 1. CDR1 SNHLY and CDR2 FYNNEI were looked up in the germline V gene. V is pared back by 0 bases and J by 4 bases, with 9 bases lying between the germline termini. This sample's time point label indicates: baseline before oral tofacitinib. Peripheral blood and lesional scalp punch biopsies were obtained from patients with alopecia areata. After PBMCs were isolated by density centrifugation and stained for CD3, CD4 and CD8, a FACSAria was used to sort CD4+ and CD8+ T cells.

Sample: CD8+ T cells sorted from blood, taken at week 0. The sequence derives from a human donor with alopecia areata. The chain is assembled from TRBV2 and TRBJ1-2; no D gene is confidently identified. The CDR3 protein: CASSEADRFYGYTF. The sequenced DNA is TGTGCCAGCAGTGAAGCAGACCGATTCTATGGCTACACCTTC.